One T cell receptor (beta chain) is described in this entry. These data originate in a study of blood T cell repertoires in COVID-19. Data came from immunoSEQ multiplex PCR; TCRdb stores just in-frame clones and leaves some out. Of hundreds of thousands of clones listed, roughly 80% are singletons. The length of the CDR3 is 18 residues. Germline V gene data show CDR1 as SGHVS and CDR2 as FNYEAQ. V was clipped by 5 bases and J by 2 bases; unmatched bases: 9. The genes are TRBV7-6 and TRBJ2-7, with TRBD2 identical over 16 bases. The source of this sequence is a man older than 75 with acute or convalescent COVID-19. Sequences were obtained from peripheral blood. The CDR3 protein is CASSAGTSGRAGTYEQYF. Here the CDR3 DNA reads TGTGCCAGCAGCGCCGGGACTAGCGGGAGGGCGGGCACCTACGAGCAGTACTTC.